This TCR beta chain appears in the sequencing data of a study of regulatory T cells in long-lasting Graves disease. Arm-PCR with iRepertoire HTBI primers amplified the CDR3 regions for these TCR beta libraries. TCRdb ran MiXCR on the multiplex PCR reads and lists one entry per CDR3 protein. The sample includes about 420,000 distinct CDR3 sequences, less than 20% seen only once; the top ten take about a quarter. The time point was: newly diagnosed GD, antithyroid drugs for less than 3 months. PBMC RNA served as the TCR library source. This clonotype was counted ten times or more. The same data also went into a second study, on T cells in Graves' hyperthyroidism and ophthalmopathy. This second study says: The model anticipated ophthalmopathy a median approximately 6.7 months pre-onset.

The sample in question was peripheral blood mononuclear cells (PBMCs), obtained at new diagnosis, from a patient treated with antithyroid drugs. The TCR was taken from a woman under 30 with Graves disease.

The CDR3 sequence: CASSSPMRDRLGGYTF. For the CDR3, the DNA is TGTGCCAGCAGTTCACCCATGCGGGACAGGTTGGGAGGCTACACCTTC. The rearrangement joins TRBV28 to TRBJ1-2; TRBD1 agrees at 8 bases. The length of the CDR3 is 16 residues. With V trimmed by 4 bases and J by 8 bases, 15 bases remained unmatched. CDR1 and CDR2 (germline): MDHEN, SYDVKM.